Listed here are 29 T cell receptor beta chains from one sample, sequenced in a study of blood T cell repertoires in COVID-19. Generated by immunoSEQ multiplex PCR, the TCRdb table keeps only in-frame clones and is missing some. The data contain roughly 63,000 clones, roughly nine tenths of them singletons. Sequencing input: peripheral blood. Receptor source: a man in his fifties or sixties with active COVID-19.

This CDR3 is CASSRDRANYGYTF. Written as DNA, the CDR3 is TGCGCCAGCAGCAGGGACAGGGCCAACTATGGCTACACCTTC. The chain joins TRBV4-3 to TRBJ1-2; 9 bases agree with TRBD1. The CDR3 spans 14 residues. Trimming removed 5 bases from V and 2 bases from J; junction bases left unmatched: 3. Germline values: CDR1 LGHNA, CDR2 YSLEER.

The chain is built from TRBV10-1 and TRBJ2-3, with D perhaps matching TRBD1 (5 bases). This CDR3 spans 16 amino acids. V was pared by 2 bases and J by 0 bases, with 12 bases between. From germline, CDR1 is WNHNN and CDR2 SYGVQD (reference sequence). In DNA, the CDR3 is TGCGCCAGCAGTGAGCTCATGGCAGGGAGCACAGATACGCAGTATTTT. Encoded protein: CASSELMAGSTDTQYF.

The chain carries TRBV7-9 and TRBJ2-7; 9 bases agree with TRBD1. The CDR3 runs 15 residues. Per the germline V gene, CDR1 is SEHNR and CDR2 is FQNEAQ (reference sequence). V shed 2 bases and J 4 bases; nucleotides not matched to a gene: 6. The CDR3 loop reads CASSLQGQGTYEQYF. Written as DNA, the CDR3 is TGTGCCAGCAGCTTACAAGGACAGGGGACATACGAGCAGTACTTC.

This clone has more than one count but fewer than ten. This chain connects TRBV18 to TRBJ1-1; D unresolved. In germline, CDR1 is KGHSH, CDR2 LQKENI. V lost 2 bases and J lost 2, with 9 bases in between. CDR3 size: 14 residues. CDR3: CASSPARPNTEAFF. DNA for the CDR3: TGTGCCAGCTCACCAGCGCGGCCCAACACTGAAGCTTTCTTT.

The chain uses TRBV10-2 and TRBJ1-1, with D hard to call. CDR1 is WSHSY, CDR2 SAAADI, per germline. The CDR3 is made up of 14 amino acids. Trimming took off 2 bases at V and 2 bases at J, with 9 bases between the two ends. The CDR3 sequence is CASSERTENTEAFF. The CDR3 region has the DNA TGCGCCAGCAGTGAGAGAACAGAAAACACTGAAGCTTTCTTT.

As DNA, the CDR3 is TGTGCAAGTCGCTTACCAAACGGGACAGGAGTAAATGAGCAGTTCTTC. Translation: CASRLPNGTGVNEQFF. V is TRBV12-2 and J is TRBJ2-1; the D call in the table, TRBD1, was not verified against the DNA. TRBV12-2 is a pseudogene segment. This CDR3 spans 16 amino acids.

CDR3 DNA: TGTGCCAGCAGCCTAGCGGGGGGCACAGAGACCCAGTACTTC. This encodes CASSLAGGTETQYF. This chain uses TRBV5-4 with TRBJ2-5; 11 nucleotides line up with TRBD2. The CDR3 consists of 14 residues. V lost 4 bases to trimming and J lost 4 bases; unmatched junction nucleotides: 3. Germline assignment: CDR1 SGHNT and CDR2 YYREEE (reference sequence).

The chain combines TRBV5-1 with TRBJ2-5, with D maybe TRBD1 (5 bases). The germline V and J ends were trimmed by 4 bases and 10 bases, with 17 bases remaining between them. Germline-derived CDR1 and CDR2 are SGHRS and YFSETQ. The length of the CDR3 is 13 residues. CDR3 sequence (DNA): TGCGCCAGCAGCCTCACGATTGGGGCCCGCCAGTACTTC. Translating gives CASSLTIGARQYF.

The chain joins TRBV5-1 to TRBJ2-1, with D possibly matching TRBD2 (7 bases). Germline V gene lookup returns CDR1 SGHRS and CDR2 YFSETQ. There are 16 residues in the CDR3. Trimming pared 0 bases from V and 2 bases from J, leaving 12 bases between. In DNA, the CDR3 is TGCGCCAGCAGCTTGGTTGGAGGGGGGGCCTACAATGAGCAGTTCTTC. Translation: CASSLVGGGAYNEQFF.

The CDR3 DNA follows: TGTGCCAGCAAACCACAGGGGAATCAAGAGACCCAGTACTTC. The encoded protein is CASKPQGNQETQYF. V usage is TRBV5-6 and J usage is TRBJ2-5, with 7 bases lining up with TRBD1. The length of the CDR3 is 14 residues. Germline lookup yields CDR1 SGHDT and CDR2 YYEEEE. V trimming: 6 bases; J trimming: 2 bases; junction bases outside the gene matches: 7.

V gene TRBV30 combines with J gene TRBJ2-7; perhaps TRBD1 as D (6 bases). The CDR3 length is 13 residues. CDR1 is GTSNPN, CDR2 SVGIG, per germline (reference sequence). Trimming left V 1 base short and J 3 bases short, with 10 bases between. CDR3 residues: CAWSATGIYEQYF. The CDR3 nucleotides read TGTGCCTGGAGTGCCACAGGGATCTACGAGCAGTACTTC.

The CDR3 DNA reads as TGTGCCAGCAGCTTGTGGCGGGGGGATTTCACAGATACGCAGTATTTT. Its protein is CASSLWRGDFTDTQYF. This chain links TRBV5-4 with TRBJ2-3; 8 bases line up with TRBD2. V trimming: 1 base; J trimming: 2 bases; junction bases outside the gene matches: 6. Germline V gene lookup returns CDR1 SGHNT and CDR2 YYREEE (reference sequence). The CDR3 contains 16 residues.

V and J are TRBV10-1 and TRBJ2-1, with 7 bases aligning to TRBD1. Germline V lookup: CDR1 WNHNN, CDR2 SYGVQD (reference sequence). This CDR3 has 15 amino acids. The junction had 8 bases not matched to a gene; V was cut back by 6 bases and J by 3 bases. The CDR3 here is CASSQRQGVYNEQFF. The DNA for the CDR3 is TGCGCCAGCAGCCAGAGACAGGGCGTCTACAATGAGCAGTTCTTC.

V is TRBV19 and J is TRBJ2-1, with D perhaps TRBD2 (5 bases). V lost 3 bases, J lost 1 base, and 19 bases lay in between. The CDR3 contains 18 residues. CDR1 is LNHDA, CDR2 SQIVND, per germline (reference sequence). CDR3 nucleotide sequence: TGTGCCAGTAGTATCGGACTTCGACGGTCAACATCCTACAATGAGCAGTTCTTC. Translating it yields CASSIGLRRSTSYNEQFF. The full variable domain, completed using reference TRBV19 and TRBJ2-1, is DGGITQSPKYLFRKEGQNVTLSCEQNLNHDAMYWYRQDPGQGLRLIYYSQIVNDFQKGDIAEGYSVSREKKESFPLTVTSAQKNPTAFYLCASSIGLRRSTSYNEQFFGPGTRLTVL.

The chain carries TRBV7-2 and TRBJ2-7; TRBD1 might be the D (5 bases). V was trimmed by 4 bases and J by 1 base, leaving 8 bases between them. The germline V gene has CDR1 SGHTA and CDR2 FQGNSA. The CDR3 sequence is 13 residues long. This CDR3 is CASSSQGSYEQYF. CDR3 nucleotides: TGTGCCAGCAGCTCCCAGGGTTCCTACGAGCAGTACTTC.

The DNA of the CDR3 is TGTGCCAGCAGTTCGGGGACTAAAAACAATGAGCAGTTCTTC. Encoded protein: CASSSGTKNNEQFF. V and J are TRBV6-5 and TRBJ2-1, with 7 bases fitting TRBD2. The CDR3 loop spans 14 amino acids. Germline CDR1 reads MNHEY; CDR2 reads SVGAGI. V gave up 4 bases and J gave up 5 bases; unmatched junction bases: 5.

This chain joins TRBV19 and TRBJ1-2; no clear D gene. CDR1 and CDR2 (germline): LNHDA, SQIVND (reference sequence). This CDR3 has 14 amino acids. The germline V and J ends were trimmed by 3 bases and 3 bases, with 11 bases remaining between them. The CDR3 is CASSMGEGYYGYTF. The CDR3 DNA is TGTGCCAGTAGTATGGGAGAAGGTTACTATGGCTACACCTTC.

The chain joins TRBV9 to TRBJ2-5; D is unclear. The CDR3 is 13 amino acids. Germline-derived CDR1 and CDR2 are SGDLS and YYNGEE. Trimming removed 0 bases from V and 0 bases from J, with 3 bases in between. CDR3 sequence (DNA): TGTGCCAGCAGCGTAGCGTACCAAGAGACCCAGTACTTC. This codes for CASSVAYQETQYF.

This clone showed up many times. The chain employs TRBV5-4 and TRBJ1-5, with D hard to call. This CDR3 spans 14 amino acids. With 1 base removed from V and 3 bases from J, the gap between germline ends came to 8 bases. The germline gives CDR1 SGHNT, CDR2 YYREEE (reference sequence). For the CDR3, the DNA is TGTGCCAGCAGCTTGAACGGGATCAATCAGCCCCAGCATTTT. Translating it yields CASSLNGINQPQHF.

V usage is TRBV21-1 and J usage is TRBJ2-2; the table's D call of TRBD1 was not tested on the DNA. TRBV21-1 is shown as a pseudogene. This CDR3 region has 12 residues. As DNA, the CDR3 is TGTGCCAGCAGCCCAAACACCGGGGAGCTGTTTTTT. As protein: CASSPNTGELFF.

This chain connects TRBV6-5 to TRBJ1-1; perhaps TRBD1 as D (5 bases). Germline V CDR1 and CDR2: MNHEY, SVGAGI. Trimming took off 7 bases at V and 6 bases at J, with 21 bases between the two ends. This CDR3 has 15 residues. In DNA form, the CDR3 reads TGTGCCAGCATTAGTGGGTGGGGGGGTTTGGCTGAAGCTTTCTTT. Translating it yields CASISGWGGLAEAFF.

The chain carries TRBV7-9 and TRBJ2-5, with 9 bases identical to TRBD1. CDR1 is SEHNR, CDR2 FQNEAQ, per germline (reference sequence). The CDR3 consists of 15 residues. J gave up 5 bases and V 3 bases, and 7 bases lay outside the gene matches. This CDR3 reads CASSFGDRAPETQYF. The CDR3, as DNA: TGTGCCAGCAGCTTCGGGGACAGGGCTCCGGAGACCCAGTACTTC.

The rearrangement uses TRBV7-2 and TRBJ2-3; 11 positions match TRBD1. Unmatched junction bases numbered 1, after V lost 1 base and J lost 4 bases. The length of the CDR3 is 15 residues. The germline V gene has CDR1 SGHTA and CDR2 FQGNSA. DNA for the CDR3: TGTGCCAGCAGCTTAGGGGACAGGGGGGCAGATACGCAGTATTTT. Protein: CASSLGDRGADTQYF. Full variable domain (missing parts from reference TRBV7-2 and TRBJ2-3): GAGVSQSPSNKVTEKGKDVELRCDPISGHTALYWYRQSLGQGLEFLIYFQGNSAPDKSGLPSDRFSAERTGGSVSTLTIQRTQQEDSAVYLCASSLGDRGADTQYFGPGTRLTVL.

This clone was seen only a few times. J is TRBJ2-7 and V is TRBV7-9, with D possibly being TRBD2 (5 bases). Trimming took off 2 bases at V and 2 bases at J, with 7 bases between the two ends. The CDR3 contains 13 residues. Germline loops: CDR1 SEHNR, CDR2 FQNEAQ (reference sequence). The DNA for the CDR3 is TGTGCCAGCAGCTTACCCGGGGCCTACGAGCAGTACTTC. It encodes CASSLPGAYEQYF.

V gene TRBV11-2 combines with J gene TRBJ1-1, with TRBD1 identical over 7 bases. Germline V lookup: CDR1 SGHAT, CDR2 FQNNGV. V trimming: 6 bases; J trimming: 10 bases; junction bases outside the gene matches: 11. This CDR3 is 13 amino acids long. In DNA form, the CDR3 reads TGTGCCAGCAGAAAAGGGACAGCCGCCCTAGCTTTCTTT. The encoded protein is CASRKGTAALAFF.

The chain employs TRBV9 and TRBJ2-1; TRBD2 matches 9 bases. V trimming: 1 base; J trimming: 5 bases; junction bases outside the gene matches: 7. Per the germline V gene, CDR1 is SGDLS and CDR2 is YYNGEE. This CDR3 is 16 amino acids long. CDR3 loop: CASSVWAGGLNNEQFF. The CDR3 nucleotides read TGTGCCAGCAGCGTATGGGCGGGGGGGCTCAACAATGAGCAGTTCTTC.

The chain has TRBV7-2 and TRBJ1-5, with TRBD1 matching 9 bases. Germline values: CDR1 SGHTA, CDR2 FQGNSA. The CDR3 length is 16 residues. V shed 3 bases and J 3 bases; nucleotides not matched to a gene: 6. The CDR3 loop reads CASSFNRGRNNQPQHF. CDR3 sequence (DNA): TGTGCCAGCAGCTTCAACAGGGGGCGAAACAATCAGCCCCAGCATTTT.

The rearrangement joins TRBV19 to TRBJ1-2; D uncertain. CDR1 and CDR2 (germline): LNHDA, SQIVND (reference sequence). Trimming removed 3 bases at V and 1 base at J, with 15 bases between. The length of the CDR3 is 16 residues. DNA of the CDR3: TGTGCCAGTAGTATCCGGAGCCAATGGAATAACTATGGCTACACCTTC. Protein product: CASSIRSQWNNYGYTF.

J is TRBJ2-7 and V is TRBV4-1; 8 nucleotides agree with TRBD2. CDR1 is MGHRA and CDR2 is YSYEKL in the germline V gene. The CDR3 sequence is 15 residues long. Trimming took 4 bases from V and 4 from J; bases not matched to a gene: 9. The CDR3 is CASSPQRGTKYEQYF. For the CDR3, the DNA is TGCGCCAGCAGCCCTCAGCGGGGGACAAAATACGAGCAGTACTTC.